The rows below give T cell receptor beta chains drawn from one sample of a study of T cells in Graves' hyperthyroidism and ophthalmopathy. Using its own MiXCR run on the multiplex PCR reads, TCRdb lists one record per CDR3 protein. Found here are roughly 150,000 distinct CDR3 sequences, roughly 10% of them singletons; the top ten hold 22%. Material: blood. These receptors all come from a young woman with Graves' hyperthyroidism that later progressed to Graves' ophthalmopathy. Each CDR3 is given with its conserved first and last residue. Each record gives: V gene, J gene, CDR3 protein.

v_gene: TRBV5-1; j_gene: TRBJ1-4; CDR3aa: CASSSSGQGENEKLFF
v_gene: TRBV19; j_gene: TRBJ2-2; CDR3aa: CASMLGTRREGELFF
v_gene: TRBV6-1; j_gene: TRBJ2-7; CDR3aa: CASSRTGGFPYEQYF
v_gene: TRBV7-2; j_gene: TRBJ2-7; CDR3aa: CASSLAATGGTYEQYF
v_gene: TRBV2; j_gene: TRBJ1-6; CDR3aa: CASTLQGTLHF
v_gene: TRBV28; j_gene: TRBJ1-5; CDR3aa: CASSFEPFSGDQPFSNQPQHF
v_gene: TRBV27; j_gene: TRBJ2-3; CDR3aa: CASSLYFRAGGGYTQYF
v_gene: TRBV7-8; j_gene: TRBJ1-2; CDR3aa: CASSLAQQGGLNYGYTF
v_gene: TRBV10-1; j_gene: TRBJ2-7; CDR3aa: CASSELRNLLPYEQYF
v_gene: TRBV5-1; j_gene: TRBJ2-5; CDR3aa: CASSRGTSGIGETQYF
v_gene: TRBV25-1; j_gene: TRBJ2-5; CDR3aa: CASSLPGREETQYF
v_gene: TRBV2; j_gene: TRBJ1-3; CDR3aa: CASSEGTGSGNTIYF
v_gene: TRBV10-3; j_gene: TRBJ1-2; CDR3aa: CAIHHREDGYTF
v_gene: TRBV28; j_gene: TRBJ1-1; CDR3aa: CATSLDGNTEAFF
v_gene: TRBV4-2; j_gene: TRBJ2-2; CDR3aa: CASSQAHRVAISGELFF
v_gene: TRBV5-1; j_gene: TRBJ2-5; CDR3aa: CASSLDRGNEETQYF
v_gene: TRBV11-2; j_gene: TRBJ2-7; CDR3aa: CASSRLAGTSYEQYF
v_gene: TRBV20-1; j_gene: TRBJ1-1; CDR3aa: CSASPGTGENTEAFF
v_gene: TRBV4-1; j_gene: TRBJ2-2; CDR3aa: CASSQGQGRGTGELFF
v_gene: TRBV7-8; j_gene: TRBJ2-3; CDR3aa: CASSRGRERTDTQYF
v_gene: TRBV20-1; j_gene: TRBJ2-7; CDR3aa: CSARDKAGVSYEQYF
v_gene: TRBV18; j_gene: TRBJ2-3; CDR3aa: CASSPLERASTDTQYF
v_gene: TRBV30; j_gene: TRBJ2-3; CDR3aa: CAWSPGTSSTDTQYF
v_gene: TRBV2; j_gene: TRBJ2-3; CDR3aa: CASSGIAGEVTDTQYF
v_gene: TRBV3-1; j_gene: TRBJ2-7; CDR3aa: CASSRGRSSYEQYF
v_gene: TRBV2; j_gene: TRBJ1-3; CDR3aa: CASRRRGGGNTIYF
v_gene: TRBV2; j_gene: TRBJ2-7; CDR3aa: CASSVSGGTYEQYF
v_gene: TRBV19; j_gene: TRBJ1-5; CDR3aa: CASSIQTGSWGNQPQHF
v_gene: TRBV11-2; j_gene: TRBJ2-3; CDR3aa: CASSRIDRASTDTQYF
v_gene: TRBV15; j_gene: TRBJ2-7; CDR3aa: CATSRGLERGDNEQYF
v_gene: TRBV10-2; j_gene: TRBJ1-5; CDR3aa: CASSEGQGANQPQHF
v_gene: TRBV20-1; j_gene: TRBJ1-2; CDR3aa: CSARVPRGEGGNGYTF
v_gene: TRBV7-3; j_gene: TRBJ1-5; CDR3aa: CASSSPTGGQDNQPQHF
v_gene: TRBV30; j_gene: TRBJ1-1; CDR3aa: CAWIPTGTEAFF
v_gene: TRBV13; j_gene: TRBJ2-7; CDR3aa: CASSLGGDRDVNF
v_gene: TRBV2; j_gene: TRBJ2-3; CDR3aa: CASSEWAVTDTQYF
v_gene: TRBV30; j_gene: TRBJ1-5; CDR3aa: CAWSRETHQPQHF
v_gene: TRBV2; j_gene: TRBJ1-6; CDR3aa: CASRRGREDSPLHF
v_gene: TRBV28; j_gene: TRBJ2-3; CDR3aa: CASRLAGITDTQYF
v_gene: TRBV28; j_gene: TRBJ1-5; CDR3aa: CASRSETEPQHF
v_gene: TRBV20-1; j_gene: TRBJ1-2; CDR3aa: CSARDLAGQTSNHGYTF
v_gene: TRBV4-2; j_gene: TRBJ2-3; CDR3aa: CASSQATDTQYF
v_gene: TRBV29-1; j_gene: TRBJ2-1; CDR3aa: CSFALGGNEQFF
v_gene: TRBV29-1; j_gene: TRBJ1-2; CDR3aa: CSVGAGSGYTF
v_gene: TRBV20-1; j_gene: TRBJ2-5; CDR3aa: CSASWTAQETQYF
v_gene: TRBV20-1; j_gene: TRBJ2-1; CDR3aa: CSARDRGAGSYNEQFF
v_gene: TRBV5-1; j_gene: TRBJ1-5; CDR3aa: CASSLAGVGGQPQHF
v_gene: TRBV28; j_gene: TRBJ1-2; CDR3aa: CASSLHDRVHGYTF
v_gene: TRBV20-1; j_gene: TRBJ2-5; CDR3aa: CSARGGGGALETQYF
v_gene: TRBV11-2; j_gene: TRBJ2-5; CDR3aa: CASSGSVQETQYF
v_gene: TRBV10-3; j_gene: TRBJ1-4; CDR3aa: CAIRGDGANEKLFF
v_gene: TRBV20-1; j_gene: TRBJ1-5; CDR3aa: CSASSDDLQPQHF
v_gene: TRBV7-3; j_gene: TRBJ2-1; CDR3aa: CASSTGLAGGYNEQFF
v_gene: TRBV7-9; j_gene: TRBJ2-7; CDR3aa: CASSQQGGTQEQYF
v_gene: TRBV7-6; j_gene: TRBJ2-1; CDR3aa: CASSLFTSGVNEQFF
v_gene: TRBV19; j_gene: TRBJ2-7; CDR3aa: CASSTHMNFYEQYF
v_gene: TRBV9; j_gene: TRBJ2-7; CDR3aa: CASSEGTSGRYEQYF
v_gene: TRBV9; j_gene: TRBJ2-3; CDR3aa: CASSLRTSGRTDTQYF
v_gene: TRBV19; j_gene: TRBJ1-1; CDR3aa: CASTAGTLNTEAFF
v_gene: TRBV6-1; j_gene: TRBJ1-1; CDR3aa: CASRIPTEAFF